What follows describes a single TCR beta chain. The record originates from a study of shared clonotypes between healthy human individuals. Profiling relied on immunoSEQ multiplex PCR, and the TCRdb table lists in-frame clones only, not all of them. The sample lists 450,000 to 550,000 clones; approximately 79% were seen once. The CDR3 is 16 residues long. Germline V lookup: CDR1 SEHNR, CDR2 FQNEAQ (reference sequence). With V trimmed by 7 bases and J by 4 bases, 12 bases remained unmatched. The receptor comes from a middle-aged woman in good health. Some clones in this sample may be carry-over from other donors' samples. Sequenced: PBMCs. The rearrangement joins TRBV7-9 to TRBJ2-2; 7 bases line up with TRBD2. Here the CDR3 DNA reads TGTGCCAGCACCAGAAGCGGGACTCCCAGCACCGGGGAGCTGTTTTTT. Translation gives CASTRSGTPSTGELFF.